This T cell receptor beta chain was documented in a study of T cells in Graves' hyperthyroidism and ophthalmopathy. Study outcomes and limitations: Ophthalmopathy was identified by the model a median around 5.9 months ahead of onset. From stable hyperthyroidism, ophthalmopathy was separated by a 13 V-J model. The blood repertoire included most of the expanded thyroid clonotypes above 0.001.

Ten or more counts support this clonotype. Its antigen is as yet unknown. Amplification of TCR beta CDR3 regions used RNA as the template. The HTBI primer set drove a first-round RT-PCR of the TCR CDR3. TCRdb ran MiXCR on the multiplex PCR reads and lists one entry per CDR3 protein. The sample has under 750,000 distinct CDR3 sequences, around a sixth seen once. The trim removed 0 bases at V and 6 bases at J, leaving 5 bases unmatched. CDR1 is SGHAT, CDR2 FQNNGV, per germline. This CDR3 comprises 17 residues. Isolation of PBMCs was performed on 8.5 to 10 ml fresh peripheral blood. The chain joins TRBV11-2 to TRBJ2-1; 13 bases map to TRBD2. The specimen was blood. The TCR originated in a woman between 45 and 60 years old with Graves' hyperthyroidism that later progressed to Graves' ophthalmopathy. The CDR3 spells CASSLERGLAGFNEQFF. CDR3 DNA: TGTGCCAGCAGCTTAGAGCGGGGACTAGCGGGGTTCAATGAGCAGTTCTTC.